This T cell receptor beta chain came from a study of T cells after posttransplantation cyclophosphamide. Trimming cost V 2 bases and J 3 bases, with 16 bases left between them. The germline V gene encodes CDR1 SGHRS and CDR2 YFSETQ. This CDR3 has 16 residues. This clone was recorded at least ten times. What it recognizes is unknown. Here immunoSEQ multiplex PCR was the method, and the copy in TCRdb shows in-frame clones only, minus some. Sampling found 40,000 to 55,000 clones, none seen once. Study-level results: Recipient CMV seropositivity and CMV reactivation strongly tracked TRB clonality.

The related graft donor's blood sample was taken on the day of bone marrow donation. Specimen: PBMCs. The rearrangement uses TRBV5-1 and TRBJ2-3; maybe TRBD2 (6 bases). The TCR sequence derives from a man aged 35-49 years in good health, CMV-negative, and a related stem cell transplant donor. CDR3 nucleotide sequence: TGCGCCAGCAGCTTTGGTGGGGGGTATACTACAGATACGCAGTATTTT. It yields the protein CASSFGGGYTTDTQYF.